This TCR beta chain is drawn from a study of T cell repertoires in cytomegalovirus infection. TCRdb re-derived calls from the reads in MiXCR, one entry per CDR3 protein. Here the sample spans about 530,000 distinct CDR3 sequences, more than 25% being singletons. J gave up 1 base and V 0 bases, and 4 bases lay outside the gene matches. In germline, CDR1 is KGHSH, CDR2 LQKENI. The CDR3 is 16 amino acids. The chain combines TRBV18 with TRBJ2-7; 9 bases fit TRBD2. The sequencing input was PBMCs. This receptor was obtained from a human donor in good health (CMV status not recorded). Some clones in this sample may be carry-over from other donors' samples. This chain's CDR3 is CASSPPGAGGSYEQYF. The CDR3 DNA reads TGTGCCAGCTCACCACCCGGAGCGGGAGGATCCTACGAGCAGTACTTC.